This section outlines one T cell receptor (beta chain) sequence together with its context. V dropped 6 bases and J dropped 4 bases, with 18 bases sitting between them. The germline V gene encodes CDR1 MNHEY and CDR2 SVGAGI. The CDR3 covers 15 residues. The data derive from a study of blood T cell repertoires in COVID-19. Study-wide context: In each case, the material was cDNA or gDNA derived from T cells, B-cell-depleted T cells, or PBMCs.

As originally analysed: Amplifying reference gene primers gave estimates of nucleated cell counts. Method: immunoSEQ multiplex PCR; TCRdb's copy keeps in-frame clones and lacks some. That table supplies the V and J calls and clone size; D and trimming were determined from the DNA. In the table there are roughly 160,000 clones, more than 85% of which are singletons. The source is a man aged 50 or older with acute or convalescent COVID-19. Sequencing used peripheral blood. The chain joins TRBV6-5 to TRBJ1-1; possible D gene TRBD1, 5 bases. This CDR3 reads CASRLRIGGGTEAFF. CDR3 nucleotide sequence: TGTGCCAGCAGATTACGGATTGGGGGAGGCACTGAAGCTTTCTTT.